This T cell receptor (beta chain) was found in a study of shared clonotypes between healthy human individuals. As for the study in general: Each donor contributed plates that comprised three CD4 naive, three CD4 memory, two CD8 naive and one CD8 memory.

After removal of 0 bases from V and 7 bases from J, the junction contained 4 bases not matched to a gene. This CDR3 has 14 amino acids. Per the germline V gene, CDR1 is SGHNT and CDR2 is YYREEE (reference sequence). This clone has only a few counts. What it binds is unknown. Study observations and caveats: Rarefaction curves obtained for sorted subsets showed sequencing incomplete despite large depth.

The assay was immunoSEQ multiplex PCR, and TCRdb's table has in-frame clones only and misses some. The table has over a million clones, around 76% seen once. The material sequenced was memory CD4+ T cells sorted from blood. This sample's subset: CD45RA-negative fraction. J is TRBJ2-1 and V is TRBV5-4; TRBD2 aligns across 7 bases. The receptor's source is a man between 18 and 35 years old in good health. The CDR3, as DNA: TGTGCCAGCAGCTTGGATCCTAGCGGTAATGAGCAGTTCTTC. Protein sequence: CASSLDPSGNEQFF.